The 5 T cell receptor beta chains below all came from one sample that was sequenced in a study of T cell responses to AZD1222 COVID-19 vaccine. The assay was immunoSEQ multiplex PCR, and TCRdb's table has in-frame clones only and misses some. The sample carries 75,000 to 100,000 clones, just over 85% recorded once. This sample comprised peripheral blood, obtained on day 0 of AZD1222 vaccination. Receptors originate from an adult in good health.

This clone was seen more than once but under ten times. The J gene is TRBJ1-1, the V gene TRBV7-3, with TRBD1 matching 9 bases. J was trimmed by 4 bases and V by 5 bases; bases with no gene match: 2. Germline V gene sequence: CDR1 SGHTA, CDR2 FQGTGA. The CDR3 contains 13 residues. The CDR3 region is CASSVGQGTEAFF. CDR3 DNA: TGTGCCAGCAGCGTGGGACAGGGCACTGAAGCTTTCTTT.

This chain connects TRBV6-5 to TRBJ1-2; 7 nucleotides align to TRBD1. After removal of 0 bases from V and 7 bases from J, the junction contained 8 bases not matched to a gene. Germline V gene sequence: CDR1 MNHEY, CDR2 SVGAGI. The CDR3 sequence is 15 residues long. CDR3 residues: CASSYSRTGDSGYTF. In DNA, the CDR3 is TGTGCCAGCAGTTACTCTCGGACAGGAGACTCTGGCTACACCTTC.

This chain links TRBV9 with TRBJ2-3, with 8 nucleotides matching TRBD2. The CDR3 sequence is 18 residues long. Germline V gene lookup returns CDR1 SGDLS and CDR2 YYNGEE. Germline trimming cut 0 bases from V and 4 bases from J; bases unmatched to any gene: 13. The CDR3 region is CASSVEGMSGSVADTQYF. DNA of the CDR3: TGTGCCAGCAGCGTAGAAGGGATGAGCGGGAGTGTTGCAGATACGCAGTATTTT.

This clone was seen only once. The J gene is TRBJ2-5, the V gene TRBV7-2; tentatively, D is TRBD1 or TRBD2 (5 bases each). The CDR3 is 14 amino acids. V was clipped by 3 bases and J by 1 base, with 9 bases between them. Germline V CDR1 and CDR2: SGHTA, FQGNSA. CDR3 DNA: TGTGCCAGCAGCTTTGGTGGGGGCCAAGAGACCCAGTACTTC. It codes for CASSFGGGQETQYF.

CDR3 DNA sequence: TGTGCCAGTAGTACGGGAGCTAACAATCAGCCCCAGCATTTT. It yields the protein CASSTGANNQPQHF. The chain recombines TRBV19 with TRBJ1-5; D remains unclear. Per germline, CDR1 LNHDA and CDR2 SQIVND (reference sequence). Trimming removed 4 bases at V and 3 bases at J, with 10 bases between. The CDR3 extends over 14 amino acids. Using reference TRBV19 and TRBJ1-5 for the parts outside the CDR3, the full variable domain is DGGITQSPKYLFRKEGQNVTLSCEQNLNHDAMYWYRQDPGQGLRLIYYSQIVNDFQKGDIAEGYSVSREKKESFPLTVTSAQKNPTAFYLCASSTGANNQPQHFGDGTRLSIL.